One sample yielded the 22 T cell receptor beta chains listed below, sequenced in a study of CD8 T cells in ankylosing spondylitis. MiXCR was run by TCRdb on the 5' RACE reads, yielding one entry per CDR3 protein. The sample carries over 700,000 distinct CDR3 sequences, around a fifth recorded once. These TCRs' antigens remain unknown. Overall study results and limits: The study identified a TCR beta motif of roughly eight highly homologous variants that appeared characteristic of ankylosing spondylitis blood.

Specimen: blood, either unsorted or a sorted T cell fraction (not recorded which). The receptors originated from a male donor with ankylosing spondylitis.

V gene TRBV7-9 combines with J gene TRBJ2-3; D not certain. CDR3 size: 15 residues. The germline V gene encodes CDR1 SEHNR and CDR2 FQNEAQ (reference sequence). V lost 5 bases, J lost 4 bases, and 16 bases lay in between. The CDR3 reads CASSPPLVLSDTQYF. The CDR3 coding sequence is TGTGCCAGCAGCCCCCCCCTAGTGTTGTCAGATACGCAGTATTTT.

The chain has TRBV27 and TRBJ2-7; D may be TRBD2 (5 bases). Germline CDR1 MNHEY, CDR2 SMNVEV (reference sequence). Trimming removed 2 bases from V and 2 bases from J, with 16 bases in between. This CDR3 spans 16 amino acids. CDR3 sequence: CASSLRGGRKTYEQYF. The CDR3, as DNA: TGTGCCAGCAGTTTACGGGGTGGCAGAAAAACCTACGAGCAGTACTTC.

This clonotype has a handful of counts. This chain joins TRBV24-1 and TRBJ2-1; TRBD2 agrees at 13 bases. CDR1 is KGHDR and CDR2 is SFDVKD in the germline V gene. The CDR3 is 16 residues long. V dropped 4 bases and J dropped 10; count of bases not matched to a gene: 9. The DNA of the CDR3 is TGTGCCACCAGTGACAGGGGGACTAGCGGGGCGGGGGAGCAGTTCTTC. Protein: CATSDRGTSGAGEQFF.

Many counts were recorded for this clonotype. The CDR3, as DNA: TGCAGCACCCCCGGGCGAGACAACTCCTACGAGCAGTACTTC. Amino acid sequence: CSTPGRDNSYEQYF. The chain has TRBV20-1 and TRBJ2-7; D uncertain. The CDR3 length is 14 residues. Germline V CDR1 and CDR2: DFQATT, SNEGSKA (reference sequence).

The CDR3 bases are TGTGCCAGCAGTTACCGGGACAGGGTAACTGAAGCTTTCTTT. It is translated as CASSYRDRVTEAFF. The genes are TRBV6-5 and TRBJ1-1; the match to TRBD1 covers 9 bases. The CDR3 runs to 14 residues. J lost 5 bases, V lost 2 bases, and 3 bases had no gene match. Per the germline V gene, CDR1 is MNHEY and CDR2 is SVGAGI.

The chain couples TRBV21-1 to TRBJ2-7; no DNA check was done on the table's D call, TRBD1. TRBV21-1 is an annotated pseudogene. CDR3 length: 14 amino acids. The CDR3 loop reads CASSRGREGYEQYF. CDR3 coding DNA: TGTGCCAGCAGCAGGGGCAGGGAAGGCTACGAGCAGTACTTC.

This clonotype appeared many times. V usage is TRBV2 and J usage is TRBJ1-2; D is unclear. The CDR3 is 14 amino acids. The V gene's germline CDR1 is SNHLY and CDR2 FYNNEI. V was trimmed by 6 bases and J by 4 bases, leaving 15 bases between them. CDR3 protein: CASSTERSLYGYTF. CDR3 in DNA: TGTGCCAGCAGCACTGAGAGATCTCTCTATGGCTACACCTTC.

This clonotype has a handful of counts. The chain uses TRBV10-3 and TRBJ2-3; 10 bases align to TRBD2. The CDR3 contains 15 residues. CDR1 ENHRY and CDR2 SYGVKD come from the germline V gene. Losses at the gene ends were 3 bases for V and 2 bases for J; bases not matched to a gene: 2. The CDR3 DNA is TGTGCCATCAGTGACCTAGCGGGGGACACAGATACGCAGTATTTT. This translates into CAISDLAGDTDTQYF.

This clonotype has a count of ten or more. The CDR3 spells CSAKAGGTDTQYF. The CDR3 DNA reads as TGCAGTGCTAAAGCGGGAGGAACAGATACGCAGTATTTT. The chain uses TRBV20-1 and TRBJ2-3, with 9 bases aligning to TRBD2. CDR1 and CDR2 (germline): DFQATT, SNEGSKA (reference sequence). CDR3 length: 13 amino acids. Trimming took 4 bases from V and 3 from J; bases not matched to a gene: 2.

The chain combines TRBV29-1 with TRBJ2-1; no clear D gene. The CDR3 totals 11 residues. Germline V CDR1 and CDR2: SQVTM, ANQGSEA. Trimming left V 3 bases short and J 10 bases short, with 10 bases between. CDR3 bases: TGCAGCGTTGAGTTTCAGATCGAGCAGTTCTTC. This codes for CSVEFQIEQFF.

The chain employs TRBV20-1 and TRBJ2-5; a possible D gene is TRBD2 (5 bases). Germline V gene sequence: CDR1 DFQATT, CDR2 SNEGSKA (reference sequence). V was clipped by 3 bases and J by 5 bases, with 13 bases between them. CDR3 length: 13 amino acids. CDR3 loop: CSARISGLETQYF. Here the CDR3 DNA reads TGCAGTGCTAGGATCTCGGGATTGGAGACCCAGTACTTC.

CDR3 in amino acids: CASSVEVGSYNEQFF. In DNA, the CDR3 is TGTGCCAGCAGCGTAGAGGTTGGCAGCTACAATGAGCAGTTCTTC. The chain carries TRBV9 and TRBJ2-1, with D unresolved. V gave up 0 bases and J gave up 3 bases, with 10 bases separating them. CDR1 SGDLS and CDR2 YYNGEE come from the germline V gene. The CDR3 length is 15 residues.

This clonotype came up a few times. This chain uses TRBV5-6 with TRBJ1-1; tentatively, D is TRBD1 (6 bases). V was trimmed by 4 bases and J by 10 bases, leaving 11 bases between them. From germline, CDR1 is SGHDT and CDR2 YYEEEE. This CDR3 comprises 11 residues. The CDR3, as DNA: TGTGCCAGCAGCGCAGGACAGCGAGCTTTCTTT. Translation gives CASSAGQRAFF.

This chain joins TRBV3-1 and TRBJ2-7; 13 nucleotides line up with TRBD2. J gave up 7 bases and V 3 bases, and 3 bases lay outside the gene matches. This CDR3 is built from 14 residues. Per the germline V gene, CDR1 is LGHDT and CDR2 is YNNKEL (reference sequence). For the CDR3, the DNA is TGTGCCAGCAGCCAGGAGGGACTAGCGGGGGAGCAGTACTTC. The encoded protein is CASSQEGLAGEQYF.

This clonotype came up a few times. This chain connects TRBV12-3 or TRBV12-4 to TRBJ2-5; the D gene is possibly TRBD1 (5 bases). With 3 bases removed from V and 4 bases from J, the gap between germline ends came to 15 bases. There are 15 residues in the CDR3. The CDR3 here is CASSFAVRVGETQYF. The CDR3 nucleotides are TGTGCCAGCAGTTTTGCGGTCAGGGTGGGAGAGACCCAGTACTTC.

This clonotype has just a few counts. In DNA form, the CDR3 reads TGTGCCAGCAGCCGGGGACTAGATACGCAGTATTTT. Translated, it gives CASSRGLDTQYF. The rearrangement joins TRBV12-3 or TRBV12-4 to TRBJ2-3, with a tentative D call TRBD2 (6 bases). With 6 bases removed from V and 5 bases from J, the gap between germline ends came to 9 bases. The CDR3 is 12 amino acids.

As for this clonotype: One end of the junction varies from germline; a read error may be responsible. The chain has TRBV12-3 or TRBV12-4 and TRBJ1-1; D possibly corresponds to TRBD1 (6 bases). The CDR3 spans 14 residues. The CDR3 nucleotides read TGTGCCAGCAGCCAGACAGGCGTCCGGACTGAAGCTCTCTTT. Translating gives CASSQTGVRTEALF.

This chain joins TRBV5-6 and TRBJ2-2; no clear D. Germline V gives CDR1 SGHDT, CDR2 YYEEEE. V lost 0 bases, J lost 7 bases, and 7 bases lay in between. The CDR3 totals 13 residues. CDR3 DNA: TGTGCCAGCAGCTTGGCTGTATTCGGGGAGCTGTTTTTT. Translated: CASSLAVFGELFF.

The chain links TRBV25-1 to TRBJ2-3; maybe TRBD1 (5 bases). The CDR3 extends over 13 amino acids. Per the germline V gene, CDR1 is MGHDK and CDR2 is SYGVNS. V gave up 4 bases and J gave up 6 bases, with 11 bases separating them. The CDR3 loop reads CASSGQLEDTQYF. As DNA, the CDR3 is TGTGCCAGCAGTGGACAGCTTGAGGATACGCAGTATTTT.

V gene TRBV7-8 combines with J gene TRBJ2-5, with a tentative D call TRBD1 (6 bases). The germline gives CDR1 SGHVS, CDR2 FQNEAQ. This CDR3 has 14 residues. V shed 4 bases and J shed 3 bases, with 12 bases lying between them. Here the CDR3 reads CASSSRTVEETQYF. The DNA of the CDR3 is TGTGCCAGCAGCTCCCGGACAGTAGAAGAGACCCAGTACTTC.

The chain combines TRBV12-3 or TRBV12-4 with TRBJ2-3, with 12 bases matching TRBD2. V gave up 6 bases and J gave up 6 bases; unmatched junction bases: 10. This CDR3 spans 16 amino acids. CDR3 amino acids: CASSPRLAGVGDTQYF. CDR3 in DNA: TGTGCCAGCAGCCCAAGACTAGCGGGAGTAGGGGATACGCAGTATTTT.

This clonotype was counted only a few times. The chain recombines TRBV5-1 with TRBJ1-1; 10 bases match TRBD1. This CDR3 has 17 amino acids. Germline CDR1 is SGHRS and CDR2 is YFSETQ. Losses at the gene ends were 1 base for V and 1 base for J; bases not matched to a gene: 7. For the CDR3, the DNA is TGCGCCAGCAGCTTGTCTGGGACAGGGGATGGGAACACTGAAGCTTTCTTT. The encoded protein is CASSLSGTGDGNTEAFF.